Described below is a single TCR beta chain sequence and its context. The data were obtained in a study of blood T cell repertoires in COVID-19. Study at large: The origin of the acute and convalescent COVID-19 samples was the United States, Italy and Spain. The analysed material was cDNA or gDNA that came from T cells, B-cell-depleted T cells, or PBMCs.

V gave up 4 bases and J gave up 9 bases, with 17 bases separating them. CDR3 length equals 15 residues. Germline V CDR1 and CDR2: SGDLS, YYNGEE. Authors' processing steps: Amplification with reference gene primers provided the estimates of nucleated cell counts. Assay used: immunoSEQ multiplex PCR; TCRdb lists only in-frame clones, some missing. From that table come the V and J calls and clone size; the DNA was used to work out D and trimming. The sample yields tens of thousands of clones, 70% to 90% seen once. Sequencing used peripheral blood. The rearrangement joins TRBV9 to TRBJ1-6; possible D gene TRBD1, 5 bases. The sequence was obtained from a man in his fifties or sixties in a cohort sampled during active COVID-19. CDR3 sequence: CASSRGGVEPSPLHF. The CDR3 bases are TGTGCCAGCAGCCGGGGAGGGGTCGAACCTTCACCCCTCCACTTT.